Reported below is one TCR beta chain. Its antigen is unidentified. This sample was included in a study of neoadjuvant nivolumab and ipilimumab in lung cancer. About the study: Patients got nivolumab 3 mg/kg on days 1, 15 and 29; combination added ipilimumab 1 mg/kg day 1. General study points: From pretherapy to surgery, tumor richness and clonality rose with dual therapy. Blood richness before therapy tracked richness in tumors resected after neoadjuvant therapy.

J gave up 11 bases and V 3 bases, and 12 bases lay outside the gene matches. The CDR3 spans 14 residues. CDR1 is KGHSH, CDR2 LQKENI, per germline. Sequencing was performed with immunoSEQ multiplex PCR; in TCRdb, only in-frame clones are kept and a portion is missing. Of 20,000 to 25,000 clones listed, approximately 77% are singletons. The source of this sequence is an adult with non-small cell lung cancer. This chain joins TRBV18 and TRBJ1-1, with TRBD1 identical over 7 bases. Specimen: peripheral blood, collected before neoadjuvant nivolumab, alone or with ipilimumab. CDR3 sequence reads: CASSPRDRSYRAFF. The CDR3 DNA follows: TGTGCCAGCTCACCGCGGGACAGATCCTACAGGGCTTTCTTT.